The 21 T cell receptor beta chains listed next were all sequenced from one sample in a study of T cell responses to AZD1222 COVID-19 vaccine. The method was immunoSEQ multiplex PCR; TCRdb's version includes in-frame clones alone and lacks a portion of them. Among fewer than 200,000 clones listed, roughly 92% were seen once. This specimen consisted of peripheral blood, obtained on day 0 of AZD1222 vaccination. These receptors all come from an adult in good health.

The V and J genes are TRBV19 and TRBJ2-3; D possibly corresponds to TRBD2 (5 bases). CDR1 and CDR2 (germline): LNHDA, SQIVND (reference sequence). Between the trimmed V and J ends, which lost 1 base and 6 bases, there was a span of 14 bases. The CDR3 runs 15 residues. This CDR3 reads CASSIARPGVDTQYF. The CDR3, as DNA: TGTGCCAGTAGTATAGCGCGACCCGGGGTGGATACGCAGTATTTT.

CDR3 coding DNA: TGTGCCAGCATTGAAAGGGGGCTATTGGGTGGCTACACCTTC. It encodes CASIERGLLGGYTF. The chain links TRBV5-4 to TRBJ1-2; TRBD1 aligns across 7 bases. CDR1 is SGHNT, CDR2 YYREEE, per germline (reference sequence). V shed 6 bases, J shed 7 bases, and the junction held 12 bases outside the gene matches. This CDR3 is 14 amino acids long.

The chain links TRBV6-5 to TRBJ2-5, with 8 bases that match TRBD1. The V gene end was trimmed by 6 bases and the J gene end by 5 bases; junction bases not matched to a gene: 11. This CDR3 is built from 15 residues. Per the germline V gene, CDR1 is MNHEY and CDR2 is SVGAGI. The CDR3 DNA sequence: TGTGCCAGCAGCACAGACGGACAGGGTAGGGAGACCCAGTACTTC. Its translation: CASSTDGQGRETQYF.

The chain links TRBV29-1 to TRBJ1-1, with D tentatively TRBD1 (6 bases). CDR1 is SQVTM and CDR2 is ANQGSEA in the germline V gene. Trimming stripped 4 bases from V and 5 bases from J, with 11 bases between. The CDR3 length is 12 residues. CDR3 loop: CSVGGGWTEAFF. In DNA form, the CDR3 reads TGCAGCGTTGGAGGGGGGTGGACTGAAGCTTTCTTT.

This chain links TRBV20-1 with TRBJ2-1, with 15 bases aligning to TRBD2. J was trimmed by 8 bases and V by 3 bases; bases with no gene match: 14. The CDR3 has 18 residues. The germline V gene encodes CDR1 DFQATT and CDR2 SNEGSKA (reference sequence). CDR3 sequence (DNA): TGCAGTGCTAGTGCGGGACTAGCGGGAGGATTGGGTAGATATGAGCAGTTCTTC. Its translation: CSASAGLAGGLGRYEQFF.

The CDR3 DNA sequence: TGTGCCAGCAGTCGACAGGGGACAGGGAGTGGCACCGGGGAGCTGTTTTTT. This codes for CASSRQGTGSGTGELFF. The chain uses TRBV6-6 and TRBJ2-2; 9 nucleotides match TRBD1. Trimming cost V 5 bases and J 4 bases; bases outside gene matches: 11. This CDR3 is 17 amino acids long. Germline V gene lookup returns CDR1 MNHNY and CDR2 SVGAGI (reference sequence).

This chain connects TRBV11-3 to TRBJ2-3, with 13 bases matching TRBD2. J was trimmed by 5 bases and V by 3 bases; bases with no gene match: 5. Germline V CDR1 and CDR2: SGHNT, YENEEA. This CDR3 contains 16 residues. The CDR3 protein is CASSFGLAGEGDTQYF. Written as DNA, the CDR3 is TGTGCCAGCAGCTTCGGACTAGCGGGAGAAGGAGATACGCAGTATTTT.

The chain combines TRBV5-1 with TRBJ2-1; TRBD2 agrees at 10 bases. Per germline, CDR1 SGHRS and CDR2 YFSETQ. This CDR3 spans 15 amino acids. With 4 bases clipped from V and 8 bases from J, the junction kept 9 bases outside the gene matches. CDR3 in amino acids: CASSISSGRGDEQFF. The CDR3 DNA reads TGCGCCAGCAGCATATCTAGCGGGAGAGGAGATGAGCAGTTCTTC.

This rearrangement joins TRBV7-2 to TRBJ1-2, with D possibly being TRBD1 (5 bases). Germline CDR1 is SGHTA and CDR2 is FQGNSA. Trimming took 3 bases from V and 8 from J, leaving 19 bases between them. CDR3 length equals 15 residues. DNA for the CDR3: TGTGCCAGCAGCTTTCAAAGACAGTCAAGAGGAGGCTACACCTTC. It encodes CASSFQRQSRGGYTF.

V is TRBV27 and J is TRBJ2-1; possibly TRBD2 for D (6 bases). Germline V gene lookup returns CDR1 MNHEY and CDR2 SMNVEV (reference sequence). The CDR3 loop spans 13 amino acids. The V end was cut by 2 bases, the J end by 7 bases, with 9 bases between. The CDR3: CASSLLGTNEQFF. Written as DNA, the CDR3 is TGTGCCAGCAGTTTACTAGGGACTAATGAGCAGTTCTTC.

The chain joins TRBV7-3 to TRBJ2-1; possible D gene TRBD2, 5 bases. Germline V gene sequence: CDR1 SGHTA, CDR2 FQGTGA. V lost 2 bases, J lost 2 bases, and 16 bases lay in between. The CDR3 is made up of 17 amino acids. The DNA of the CDR3 is TGTGCCAGCAGCTTAGGTGGCCGGGGTGGGGCCTACAATGAGCAGTTCTTC. It encodes CASSLGGRGGAYNEQFF.

The chain is built from TRBV7-3 and TRBJ1-1; D might be TRBD1 (6 bases). Germline V gene data show CDR1 as SGHTA and CDR2 as FQGTGA. Between the trimmed V and J ends, which lost 0 bases and 5 bases, there was a span of 10 bases. The CDR3 covers 14 residues. CDR3 coding DNA: TGTGCCAGCAGCTTAACGGGGGGCTTGACTGAAGCTTTCTTT. Its protein product is CASSLTGGLTEAFF.

The V and J genes are TRBV5-1 and TRBJ1-6; the match to TRBD1 covers 7 bases. The CDR3 is 14 residues long. Losses at the gene ends were 4 bases for V and 7 bases for J; bases not matched to a gene: 5. Germline lookup yields CDR1 SGHRS and CDR2 YFSETQ. CDR3 DNA: TGCGCCAGCAGCATCCGGGACAGCAATTCACCCCTCCACTTT. It is translated as CASSIRDSNSPLHF.

The J gene is TRBJ2-7, the V gene TRBV5-4; D tentatively reads TRBD1 or TRBD2 (5 bases each). This CDR3 spans 16 amino acids. Trimming cost V 4 bases and J 1 base, with 18 bases left between them. Looked up from germline, CDR1 is SGHNT and CDR2 is YYREEE (reference sequence). Here the CDR3 DNA reads TGTGCCAGCAGCACAGCCGGGGCGAGGAGTTCCTACGAGCAGTACTTC. Its protein is CASSTAGARSSYEQYF.

The rearrangement uses TRBV7-9 and TRBJ1-1; 9 bases agree with TRBD1. The germline gives CDR1 SEHNR, CDR2 FQNEAQ (reference sequence). The ends lost 4 bases at V and 5 bases at J; junction bases unmatched: 8. This CDR3 contains 15 residues. The CDR3 nucleotides read TGTGCCAGCAGCTCGGGGACAGGGTGGGGAACTGAAGCTTTCTTT. It encodes CASSSGTGWGTEAFF.

V usage is TRBV10-2 and J usage is TRBJ2-3; 7 bases match TRBD2. The germline gives CDR1 WSHSY, CDR2 SAAADI. J gave up 0 bases and V 3 bases, and 6 bases lay outside the gene matches. The CDR3 is made up of 16 amino acids. The CDR3 bases are TGCGCCAGCAGTGATTACGGCGGGGGTAGCACAGATACGCAGTATTTT. Its translation is CASSDYGGGSTDTQYF.

CDR3: CATSDFSVPYNEQFF. The CDR3, as DNA: TGTGCCACCAGTGATTTTTCAGTTCCCTACAATGAGCAGTTCTTC. V is TRBV24-1 and J is TRBJ2-1; D gene unclear. The germline gives CDR1 KGHDR, CDR2 SFDVKD. The CDR3 length is 15 residues. V was cut by 1 base and J by 2 bases, with 8 bases left in between.

This clone was detected once. The J gene is TRBJ1-2, the V gene TRBV12-5; D is unresolved. V was shortened by 2 bases and J by 8 bases, with 12 bases between the two germline ends. There are 13 residues in the CDR3. Germline assignment: CDR1 LGHNT and CDR2 FRNRAP. The CDR3 sequence: CASGLMGYGGYTF. CDR3 DNA: TGTGCTAGTGGTTTGATGGGATATGGAGGCTACACCTTC.

V gene TRBV30 combines with J gene TRBJ2-7; no clear D. The CDR3 runs 14 residues. V was trimmed by 0 bases and J by 3 bases, leaving 12 bases between them. Germline V gene sequence: CDR1 GTSNPN, CDR2 SVGIG (reference sequence). The CDR3: CAWSVWSGNYEQYF. The CDR3 DNA follows: TGTGCCTGGAGTGTATGGTCGGGCAACTACGAGCAGTACTTC. Full variable domain (remainder filled in from reference TRBV30 and TRBJ2-7): SQTIHQWPATLVQPVGSPLSLECTVEGTSNPNLYWYRQAAGRGLQLLFYSVGIGQISSEVPQNLSASRPQDRQFILSSKKLLLSDSGFYLCAWSVWSGNYEQYFGPGTRLTVT.

The V call is TRBV4-2, the J call TRBJ1-3, with unresolved D. Deletions cut 1 base from V and 1 base from J, with 8 bases between. The CDR3 is 15 residues long. Germline V CDR1 and CDR2: LGHNA, YNFKEQ. The CDR3 sequence: CASSQGFQSGNTIYF. Written as DNA, the CDR3 is TGTGCCAGCAGCCAAGGTTTCCAGTCTGGAAACACCATATATTTT.

The chain is built from TRBV29-1 and TRBJ2-1; perhaps D is TRBD1 or TRBD2 (6 bases each). This CDR3 has 14 residues. V was cut by 4 bases and J by 1 base, with 11 bases left in between. Germline V CDR1 and CDR2: SQVTM, ANQGSEA. CDR3 sequence: CSVGGAGSYNEQFF. As DNA, the CDR3 is TGCAGCGTTGGGGGGGCGGGTTCCTACAATGAGCAGTTCTTC.